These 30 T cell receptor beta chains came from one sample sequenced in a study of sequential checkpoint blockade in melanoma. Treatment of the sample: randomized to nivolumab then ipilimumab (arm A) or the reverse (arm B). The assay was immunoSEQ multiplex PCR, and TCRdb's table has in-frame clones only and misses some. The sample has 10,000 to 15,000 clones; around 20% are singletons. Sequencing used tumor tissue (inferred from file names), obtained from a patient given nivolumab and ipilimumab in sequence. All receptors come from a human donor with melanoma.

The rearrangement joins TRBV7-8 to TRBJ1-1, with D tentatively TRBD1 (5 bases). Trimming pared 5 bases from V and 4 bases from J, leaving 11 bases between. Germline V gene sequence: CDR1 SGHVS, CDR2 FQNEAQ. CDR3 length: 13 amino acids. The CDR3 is CASSRQGGTEAFF. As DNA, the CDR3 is TGTGCCAGCAGCCGTCAGGGTGGCACTGAAGCTTTCTTT.

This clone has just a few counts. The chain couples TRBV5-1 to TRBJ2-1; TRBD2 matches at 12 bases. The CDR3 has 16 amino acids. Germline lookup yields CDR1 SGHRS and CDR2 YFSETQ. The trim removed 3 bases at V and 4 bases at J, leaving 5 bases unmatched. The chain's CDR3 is CASSSPTSGGYNEQFF. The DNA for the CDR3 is TGCGCCAGCAGCTCCCCGACTAGCGGGGGATACAATGAGCAGTTCTTC.

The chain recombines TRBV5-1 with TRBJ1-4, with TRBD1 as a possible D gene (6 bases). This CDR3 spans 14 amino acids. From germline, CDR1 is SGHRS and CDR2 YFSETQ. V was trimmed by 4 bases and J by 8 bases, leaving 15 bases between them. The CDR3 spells CASSPGTYQEKLFF. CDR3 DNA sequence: TGCGCCAGCAGCCCCGGGACATATCAGGAAAAACTGTTTTTT.

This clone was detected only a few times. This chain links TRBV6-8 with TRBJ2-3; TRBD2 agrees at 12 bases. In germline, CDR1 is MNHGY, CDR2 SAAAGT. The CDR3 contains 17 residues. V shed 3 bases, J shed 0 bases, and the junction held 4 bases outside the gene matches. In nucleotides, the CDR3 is TGTGCCAGCAGTTATACTAGCGGGGGGTCTAGCACAGATACGCAGTATTTT. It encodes CASSYTSGGSSTDTQYF.

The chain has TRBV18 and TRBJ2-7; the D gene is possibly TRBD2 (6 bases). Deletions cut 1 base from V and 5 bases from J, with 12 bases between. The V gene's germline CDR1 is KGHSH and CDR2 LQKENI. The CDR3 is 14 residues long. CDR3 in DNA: TGTGCCAGCTCACCACGAGCGGGCTTCAACGAGCAGTACTTC. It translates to CASSPRAGFNEQYF.

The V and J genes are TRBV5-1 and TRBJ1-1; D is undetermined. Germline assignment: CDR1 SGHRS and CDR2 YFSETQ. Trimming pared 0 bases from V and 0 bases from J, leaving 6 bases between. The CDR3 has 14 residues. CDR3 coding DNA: TGCGCCAGCAGCTTGGATGGAATGAACACTGAAGCTTTCTTT. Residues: CASSLDGMNTEAFF.

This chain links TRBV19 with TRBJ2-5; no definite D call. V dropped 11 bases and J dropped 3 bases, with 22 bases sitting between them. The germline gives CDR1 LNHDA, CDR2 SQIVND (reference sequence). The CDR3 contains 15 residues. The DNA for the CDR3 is TGTGCCCACCCCCGGGCCGCCCGAGATGAAGAGACCCAGTACTTC. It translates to CAHPRAARDEETQYF.

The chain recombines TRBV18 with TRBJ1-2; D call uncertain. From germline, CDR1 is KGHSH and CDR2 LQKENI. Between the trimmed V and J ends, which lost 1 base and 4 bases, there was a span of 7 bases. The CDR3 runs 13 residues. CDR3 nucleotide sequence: TGTGCCAGCTCACCACAACAGCTCTATGGCTACACCTTC. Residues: CASSPQQLYGYTF. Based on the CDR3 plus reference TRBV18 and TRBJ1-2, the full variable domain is NAGVMQNPRHLVRRRGQEARLRCSPMKGHSHVYWYRQLPEEGLKFMVYLQKENIIDESGMPKERFSAEFPKEGPSILRIQQVVRGDSAAYFCASSPQQLYGYTFGSGTRLTVV.

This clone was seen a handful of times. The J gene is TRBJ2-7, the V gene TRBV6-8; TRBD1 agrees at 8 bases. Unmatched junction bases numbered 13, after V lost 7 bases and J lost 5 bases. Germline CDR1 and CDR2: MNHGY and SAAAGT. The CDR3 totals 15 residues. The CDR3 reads CASNAGTGQPHEQYF. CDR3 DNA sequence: TGTGCCAGCAATGCCGGGACAGGTCAACCTCACGAGCAGTACTTC.

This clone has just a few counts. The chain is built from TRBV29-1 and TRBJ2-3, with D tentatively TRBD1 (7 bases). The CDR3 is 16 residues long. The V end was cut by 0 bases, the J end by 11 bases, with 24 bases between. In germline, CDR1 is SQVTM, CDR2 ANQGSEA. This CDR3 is CSVEDPGQRPLGGQYF. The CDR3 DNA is TGCAGCGTTGAAGATCCGGGACAGAGACCTTTGGGGGGGCAGTATTTT.

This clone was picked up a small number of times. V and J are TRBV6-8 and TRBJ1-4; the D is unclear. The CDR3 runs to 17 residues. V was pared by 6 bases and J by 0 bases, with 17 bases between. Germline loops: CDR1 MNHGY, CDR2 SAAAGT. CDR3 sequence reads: CASSANPTLATNEKLFF. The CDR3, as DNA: TGTGCCAGCAGCGCCAATCCGACGCTTGCAACTAATGAAAAACTGTTTTTT.

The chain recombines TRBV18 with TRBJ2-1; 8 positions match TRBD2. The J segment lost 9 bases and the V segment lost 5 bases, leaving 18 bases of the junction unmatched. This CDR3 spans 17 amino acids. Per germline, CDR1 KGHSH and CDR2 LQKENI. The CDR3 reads CASSSIIPGTSRSEQFF. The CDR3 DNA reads TGTGCCAGCTCATCAATAATTCCCGGGACTAGTCGGAGTGAGCAGTTCTTC.

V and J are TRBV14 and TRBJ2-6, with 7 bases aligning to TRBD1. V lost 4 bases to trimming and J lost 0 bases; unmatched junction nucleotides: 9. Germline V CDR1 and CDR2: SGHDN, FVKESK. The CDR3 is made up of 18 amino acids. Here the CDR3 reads CASSPGGVTYSGANVLTF. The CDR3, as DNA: TGTGCCAGCAGCCCAGGGGGAGTGACTTACTCTGGGGCCAACGTCCTGACTTTC.

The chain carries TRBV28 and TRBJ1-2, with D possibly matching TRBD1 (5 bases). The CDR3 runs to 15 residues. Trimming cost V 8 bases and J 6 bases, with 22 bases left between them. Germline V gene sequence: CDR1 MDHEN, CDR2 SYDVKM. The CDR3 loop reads CASAGTVAQLDGYTF. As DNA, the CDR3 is TGTGCCAGCGCCGGGACGGTCGCTCAATTAGATGGCTACACCTTC.

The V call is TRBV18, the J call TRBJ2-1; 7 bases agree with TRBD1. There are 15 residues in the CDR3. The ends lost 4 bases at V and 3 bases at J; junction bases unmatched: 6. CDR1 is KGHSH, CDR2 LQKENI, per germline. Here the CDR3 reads CASSLRRQGYNEQFF. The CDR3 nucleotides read TGTGCCAGCTCACTCCGCCGACAGGGCTACAATGAGCAGTTCTTC.

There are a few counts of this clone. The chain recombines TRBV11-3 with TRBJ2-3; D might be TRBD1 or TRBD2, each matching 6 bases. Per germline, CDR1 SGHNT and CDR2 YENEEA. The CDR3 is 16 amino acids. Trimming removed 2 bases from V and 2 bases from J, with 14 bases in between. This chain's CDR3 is CASSLRGAGPTDTQYF. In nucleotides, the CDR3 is TGTGCCAGCAGCTTAAGGGGGGCGGGGCCCACAGATACGCAGTATTTT.

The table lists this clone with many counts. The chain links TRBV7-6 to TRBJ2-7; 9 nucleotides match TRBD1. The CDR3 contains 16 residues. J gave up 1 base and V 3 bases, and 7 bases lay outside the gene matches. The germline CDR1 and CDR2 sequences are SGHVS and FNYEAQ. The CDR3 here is CASSFTSGTGSYEQYF. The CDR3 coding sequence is TGTGCCAGCAGCTTCACCTCCGGGACAGGGTCCTACGAGCAGTACTTC.

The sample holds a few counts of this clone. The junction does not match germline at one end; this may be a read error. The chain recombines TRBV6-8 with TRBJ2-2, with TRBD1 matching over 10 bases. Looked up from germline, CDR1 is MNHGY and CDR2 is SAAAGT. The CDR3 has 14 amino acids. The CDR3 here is CAISGTGDTGELFF. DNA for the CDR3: TGTGCCATCAGTGGGACAGGGGACACCGGGGAGCTGTTTTTT.

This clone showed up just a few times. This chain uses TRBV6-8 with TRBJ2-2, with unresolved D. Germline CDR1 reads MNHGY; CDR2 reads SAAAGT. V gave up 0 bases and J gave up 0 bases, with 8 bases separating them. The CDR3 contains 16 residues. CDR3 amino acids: CASSYSWATNTGELFF. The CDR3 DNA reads TGTGCCAGCAGTTACTCTTGGGCTACGAACACCGGGGAGCTGTTTTTT.

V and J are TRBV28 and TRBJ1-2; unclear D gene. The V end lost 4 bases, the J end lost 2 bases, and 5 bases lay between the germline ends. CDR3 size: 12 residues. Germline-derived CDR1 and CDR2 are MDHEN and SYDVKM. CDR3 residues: CASSWANYGYTF. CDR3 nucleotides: TGTGCCAGCAGTTGGGCCAACTATGGCTACACCTTC.

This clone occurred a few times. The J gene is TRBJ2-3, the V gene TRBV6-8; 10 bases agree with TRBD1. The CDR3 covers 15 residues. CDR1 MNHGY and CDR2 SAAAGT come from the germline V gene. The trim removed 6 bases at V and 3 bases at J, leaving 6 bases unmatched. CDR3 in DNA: TGTGCCAGCAGGACCCCGGGACAGGGGACAGATACGCAGTATTTT. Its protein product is CASRTPGQGTDTQYF.

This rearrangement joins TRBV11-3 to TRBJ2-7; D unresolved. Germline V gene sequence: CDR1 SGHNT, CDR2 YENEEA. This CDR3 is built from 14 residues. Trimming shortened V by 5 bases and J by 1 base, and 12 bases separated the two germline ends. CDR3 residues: CASSTGKGSYEQYF. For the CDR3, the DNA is TGTGCCAGCAGCACGGGCAAGGGTTCCTACGAGCAGTACTTC. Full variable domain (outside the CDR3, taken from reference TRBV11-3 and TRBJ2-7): EAGVVQSPRYKIIEKKQPVAFWCNPISGHNTLYWYLQNLGQGPELLIRYENEEAVDDSQLPKDRFSAERLKGVDSTLKIQPAELGDSAVYLCASSTGKGSYEQYFGPGTRLTVT.

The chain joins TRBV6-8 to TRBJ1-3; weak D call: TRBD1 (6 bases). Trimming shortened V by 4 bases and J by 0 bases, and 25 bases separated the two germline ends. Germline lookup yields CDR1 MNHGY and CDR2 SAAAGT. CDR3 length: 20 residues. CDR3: CASSFHSGAPGPFSGNTIYF. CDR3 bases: TGTGCCAGCAGTTTCCACTCAGGGGCCCCCGGGCCCTTCTCTGGAAACACCATATATTTT.

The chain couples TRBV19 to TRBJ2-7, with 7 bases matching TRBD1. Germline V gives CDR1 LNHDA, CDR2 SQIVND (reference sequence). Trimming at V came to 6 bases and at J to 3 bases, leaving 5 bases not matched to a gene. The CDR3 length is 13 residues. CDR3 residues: CASSTGVGYEQYF. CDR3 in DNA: TGTGCCAGTAGCACAGGGGTGGGCTACGAGCAGTACTTC.

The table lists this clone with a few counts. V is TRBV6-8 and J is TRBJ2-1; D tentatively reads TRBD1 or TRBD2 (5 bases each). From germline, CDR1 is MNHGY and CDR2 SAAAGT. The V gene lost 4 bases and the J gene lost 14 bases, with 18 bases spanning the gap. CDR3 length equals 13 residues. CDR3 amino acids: CASSSDPQGEEFF. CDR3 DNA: TGTGCCAGCAGTTCAGACCCTCAGGGAGAAGAGTTCTTC.

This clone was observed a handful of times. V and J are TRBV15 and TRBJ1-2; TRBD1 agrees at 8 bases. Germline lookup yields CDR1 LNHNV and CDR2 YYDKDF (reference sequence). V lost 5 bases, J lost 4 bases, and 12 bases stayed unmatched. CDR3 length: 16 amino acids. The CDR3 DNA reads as TGTGCCACCAGCCAAGACAGGGGCGGGTTGGGCTATGGCTACACCTTC. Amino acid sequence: CATSQDRGGLGYGYTF.

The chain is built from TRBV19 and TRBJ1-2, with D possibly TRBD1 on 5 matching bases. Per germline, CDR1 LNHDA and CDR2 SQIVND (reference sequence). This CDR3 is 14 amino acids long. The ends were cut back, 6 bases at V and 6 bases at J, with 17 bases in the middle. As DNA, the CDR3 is TGTGCCAGTAGCAGGAAGGGCAGGGTAGATGGCTACACCTTC. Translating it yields CASSRKGRVDGYTF.

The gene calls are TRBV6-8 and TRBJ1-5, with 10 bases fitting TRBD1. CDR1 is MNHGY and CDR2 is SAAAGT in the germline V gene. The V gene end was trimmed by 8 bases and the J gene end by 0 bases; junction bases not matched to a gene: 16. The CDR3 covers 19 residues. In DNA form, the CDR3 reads TGTGCCAGCGTGTGGGAAACCGGGACAGGGGAACCTAGCAATCAGCCCCAGCATTTT. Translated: CASVWETGTGEPSNQPQHF.

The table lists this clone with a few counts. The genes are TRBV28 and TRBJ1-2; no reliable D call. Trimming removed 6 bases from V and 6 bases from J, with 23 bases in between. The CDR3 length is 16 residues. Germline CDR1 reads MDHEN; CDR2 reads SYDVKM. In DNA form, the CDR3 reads TGTGCCAGCAGCCAACATCCCCCGGGAGTCGGCCATGGCTACACCTTC. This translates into CASSQHPPGVGHGYTF.

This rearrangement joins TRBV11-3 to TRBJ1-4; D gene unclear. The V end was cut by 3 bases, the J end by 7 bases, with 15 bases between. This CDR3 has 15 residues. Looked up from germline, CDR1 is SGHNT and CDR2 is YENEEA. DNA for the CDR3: TGTGCCAGCAGCTTGGCCGAGCCCGTGGGTGAAAAACTGTTTTTT. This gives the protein CASSLAEPVGEKLFF.